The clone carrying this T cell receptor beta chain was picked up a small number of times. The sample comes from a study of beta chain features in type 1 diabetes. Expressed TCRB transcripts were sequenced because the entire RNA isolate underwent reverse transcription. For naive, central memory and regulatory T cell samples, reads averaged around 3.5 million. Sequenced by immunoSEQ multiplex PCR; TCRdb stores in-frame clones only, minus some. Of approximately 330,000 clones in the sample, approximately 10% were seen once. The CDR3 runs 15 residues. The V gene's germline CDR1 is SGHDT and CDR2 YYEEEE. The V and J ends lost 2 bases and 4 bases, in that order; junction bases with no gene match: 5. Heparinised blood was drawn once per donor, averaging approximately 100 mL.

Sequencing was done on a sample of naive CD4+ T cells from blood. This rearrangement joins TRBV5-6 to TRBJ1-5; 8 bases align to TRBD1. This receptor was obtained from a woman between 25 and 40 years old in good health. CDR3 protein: CASSLRTGRNQPQHF. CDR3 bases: TGTGCCAGCAGCTTACGGACAGGGAGGAATCAGCCCCAGCATTTT.